This T cell receptor (beta chain) was identified during a study of technical replicates of blood from a few donors. Profiled with immunoSEQ multiplex PCR; TCRdb holds only in-frame clones, not every one. This sample yields 15,000 to 20,000 clones, of which over 80% are seen a single time; roughly an eighth belongs to the top ten. This clone was counted between two and nine times. Sequenced: PBMCs. The sequence was collected from a human donor in good health.

Here the CDR3 reads CASSYSLHPRSNEQYF. CDR3 in DNA: TGTGCCAGCAGTTACTCTCTCCACCCGCGGAGTAACGAGCAGTACTTC. The chain couples TRBV6-5 to TRBJ2-7; D unclear. Per the germline V gene, CDR1 is MNHEY and CDR2 is SVGAGI. There are 16 residues in the CDR3. Trimming took 0 bases from V and 5 from J, leaving 17 bases between them.